The present T cell receptor beta chain was sequenced within a study of cytomegalovirus exposure and HLA in healthy donors. The CDR3 is made up of 16 amino acids. V was shortened by 6 bases and J by 4 bases, with 21 bases between the two germline ends. The repertoire was sequenced with immunoSEQ multiplex PCR; TCRdb's copy has only in-frame clones and lacks some. The repertoire consists of 120,000 to 150,000 clones, with about 87% occurring once and the leading ten covering 4.5%. Of note for this clone: Its specificity is unknown.

General study results and limits: The study labeled 164 TCR beta chains cytomegalovirus-associated. CMV antigen specificity of a few CMV-associated chains was confirmed in vitro.

The chain joins TRBV6-7 to TRBJ1-1, with a weak D call TRBD1 (5 bases). TRBV6-7 qualifies as an ORF whose function is uncertain. This clonotype was sampled from a man between 18 and 35 years old in good health and CMV-seropositive. Sequenced input: PBMCs. Here the CDR3 DNA reads TGTGCCAGCAGCCCTCACCACCCCGGGGGTGGCACTGAAGCTTTCTTT. Its protein product is CASSPHHPGGGTEAFF.